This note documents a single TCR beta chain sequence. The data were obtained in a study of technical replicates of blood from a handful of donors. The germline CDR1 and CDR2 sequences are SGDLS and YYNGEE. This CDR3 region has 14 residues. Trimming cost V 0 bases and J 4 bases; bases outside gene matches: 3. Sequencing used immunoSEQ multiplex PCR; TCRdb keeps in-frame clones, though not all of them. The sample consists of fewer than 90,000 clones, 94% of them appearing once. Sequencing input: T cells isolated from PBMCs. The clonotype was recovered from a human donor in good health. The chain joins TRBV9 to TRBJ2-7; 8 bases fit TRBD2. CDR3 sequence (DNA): TGTGCCAGCAGCGTAGGGTTAGCGGGGTACGAGCAGTACTTC. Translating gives CASSVGLAGYEQYF.